These 9 T cell receptor beta chains were all obtained from the same sample, sequenced in a study of cytomegalovirus exposure and HLA in healthy donors. PCR primers comprised 60 Vbeta and 13 Jbeta primers. TCRdb's table, derived via immunoSEQ multiplex PCR, lists solely in-frame clones and lacks some. Among about 170,000 clones, around 78% were seen once, and the ten largest hold about 1.9%. The sample consisted of PBMCs. These receptors all come from a woman in her twenties or thirties in good health and CMV-seropositive.

The rearrangement uses TRBV19 and TRBJ1-5; D is undetermined. Trimming cost V 1 base and J 0 bases, with 7 bases left between them. Per germline, CDR1 LNHDA and CDR2 SQIVND (reference sequence). This CDR3 spans 15 amino acids. Here the CDR3 reads CASSIAVYSNQPQHF. The CDR3 coding sequence is TGTGCCAGTAGTATAGCCGTTTATAGCAATCAGCCCCAGCATTTT.

V usage is TRBV15 and J usage is TRBJ1-5; no reliable D call. Germline-derived CDR1 and CDR2 are LNHNV and YYDKDF (reference sequence). With 3 bases removed from V and 7 bases from J, the gap between germline ends came to 13 bases. This CDR3 comprises 14 residues. The CDR3 DNA reads as TGTGCCACCAGCAGTGGTAGGGAGCAACAGCCCCAGCATTTT. Translation: CATSSGREQQPQHF.

This clone was observed a single time. V is TRBV4-1 and J is TRBJ1-5, with unresolved D. V lost 4 bases and J 0 bases, leaving 10 bases between the germline ends. CDR3 length equals 15 residues. Germline CDR1 reads MGHRA; CDR2 reads YSYEKL. CDR3 region: CASSPQVRSNQPQHF. The CDR3 coding sequence is TGCGCCAGCAGCCCCCAGGTTCGTAGCAATCAGCCCCAGCATTTT.

This chain joins TRBV27 and TRBJ2-7, with TRBD2 matching over 8 bases. The CDR3 sequence is 14 residues long. After removal of 6 bases from V and 2 bases from J, the junction contained 6 bases not matched to a gene. Looked up from germline, CDR1 is MNHEY and CDR2 is SMNVEV (reference sequence). This CDR3 is CASSPGGVTYEQYF. The CDR3 region has the DNA TGTGCCAGCAGCCCGGGGGGGGTGACCTACGAGCAGTACTTC.

This clone has only one observation. The chain employs TRBV29-1 and TRBJ2-5, with 9 bases fitting TRBD1. Trimming took 4 bases from V and 9 from J; bases not matched to a gene: 12. The CDR3 is made up of 14 amino acids. Germline V CDR1 and CDR2: SQVTM, ANQGSEA. The CDR3 region is CSVVPQGTGYPQYF. DNA for the CDR3: TGCAGCGTTGTCCCGCAGGGGACAGGGTACCCCCAGTACTTC.

In this sample, this clone turned up a few times. The CDR3 protein is CASCGVWPVGELFF. As DNA, the CDR3 is TGTGCCAGCTGCGGAGTTTGGCCCGTCGGGGAGCTGTTTTTT. The chain is built from TRBV19 and TRBJ2-2; the D is unclear. This CDR3 region has 14 residues. Trimming shortened V by 9 bases and J by 7 bases, and 18 bases separated the two germline ends. The germline CDR1 and CDR2 sequences are LNHDA and SQIVND (reference sequence).

This clone has a single count. This chain connects TRBV19 to TRBJ2-7; D perhaps matches TRBD1 (5 bases). The CDR3 sequence is 15 residues long. With 6 bases removed from V and 0 bases from J, the gap between germline ends came to 15 bases. The germline CDR1 and CDR2 sequences are LNHDA and SQIVND (reference sequence). Here the CDR3 DNA reads TGTGCCAGTAGCTACAGGAACGGAATCTCCTACGAGCAGTACTTC. Its protein product is CASSYRNGISYEQYF.

The V gene is TRBV4-3, the J gene TRBJ2-1; D possibly corresponds to TRBD1 (5 bases). Germline CDR1 is LGHNA and CDR2 is YSLEER. There are 15 residues in the CDR3. Trimming removed 0 bases from V and 5 bases from J, with 11 bases in between. In nucleotides, the CDR3 is TGCGCCAGCAGCCAAGATTACGGACAACACAATGAGCAGTTCTTC. Translation gives CASSQDYGQHNEQFF.

This chain connects TRBV7-9 to TRBJ1-1; the D gene is possibly TRBD1 (5 bases). Per the germline V gene, CDR1 is SEHNR and CDR2 is FQNEAQ (reference sequence). Trimming cost V 4 bases and J 1 base, with 13 bases left between them. This CDR3 spans 15 amino acids. DNA of the CDR3: TGTGCCAGCAGCTCTGACAGACGCAAGAACACTGAAGCTTTCTTT. This sequence encodes CASSSDRRKNTEAFF.